This passage covers 18 T cell receptor beta chains from one sample sequenced in a study of siplizumab effects on memory and regulatory T cells. TCRdb's table, derived via immunoSEQ multiplex PCR, lists solely in-frame clones and lacks some. The table records under 95,000 clones, around 94% of them present only once. Input material: non-Treg CD4+ T cells sorted from blood. The receptors come from a human donor in good health.

This clone was seen just once. The J gene is TRBJ2-7, the V gene TRBV5-1; D perhaps matches TRBD1 (5 bases). Trimming cost V 0 bases and J 1 base, with 11 bases left between them. Germline V gene data show CDR1 as SGHRS and CDR2 as YFSETQ. The CDR3 covers 15 residues. CDR3 in DNA: TGCGCCAGCAGCTTGGGGGCCCAGGGATCCTACGAGCAGTACTTC. It is translated as CASSLGAQGSYEQYF.

The J gene is TRBJ2-3, the V gene TRBV6-1; the D gene is possibly TRBD2 (6 bases). The CDR3 sequence is 15 residues long. The ends were cut back, 8 bases at V and 4 bases at J, with 19 bases in the middle. Germline V CDR1 and CDR2: MNHNS, SASEGT. CDR3 nucleotide sequence: TGTGCCAGCGGTGGGACTTATGACCGGTCAGATACGCAGTATTTT. It specifies CASGGTYDRSDTQYF.

The gene calls are TRBV7-8 and TRBJ2-5, with 11 bases identical to TRBD2. V lost 11 bases, J lost 7 bases, and 15 bases stayed unmatched. CDR3 size: 15 residues. The V gene's germline CDR1 is SGHVS and CDR2 FQNEAQ. Here the CDR3 DNA reads TGTGCCTCGAGTAGCGGGGGGGCCCTGAGCGGGACCCAGTACTTC. Protein sequence: CASSSGGALSGTQYF.

J is TRBJ1-3 and V is TRBV30; D unclear. Trimming took off 8 bases at V and 1 base at J, with 9 bases between the two ends. Germline CDR1 is GTSNPN and CDR2 is SVGIG (reference sequence). This CDR3 spans 12 amino acids. The CDR3 reads CALRTSGNTIYF. CDR3 DNA: TGTGCCCTCCGAACATCTGGAAACACCATATATTTT.

The chain employs TRBV30 and TRBJ1-3; D unresolved. CDR3 length: 15 residues. V lost 4 bases, J lost 0 bases, and 13 bases lay in between. Germline CDR1 and CDR2: GTSNPN and SVGIG (reference sequence). CDR3 sequence (DNA): TGTGCCTGGATCGCTATGGAAGGCTCTGGAAACACCATATATTTT. This sequence encodes CAWIAMEGSGNTIYF.

About this clone itself: Other nucleotide sequences in the sample specify the same CDR3. The rearrangement joins TRBV30 to TRBJ1-6, with TRBD1 matching 10 bases. Germline loops: CDR1 GTSNPN, CDR2 SVGIG (reference sequence). V lost 6 bases to trimming and J lost 13 bases; unmatched junction nucleotides: 9. This CDR3 spans 13 amino acids. CDR3 coding DNA: TGTGCCTGTGACAGGGGGCGGGTGTCGCCCCTCCACTTT. It specifies CACDRGRVSPLHF.

V gene TRBV4-1 combines with J gene TRBJ2-7; D may be TRBD2 (6 bases). The length of the CDR3 is 17 residues. CDR1 is MGHRA, CDR2 YSYEKL, per germline. Trimming removed 1 base from V and 6 bases from J, with 22 bases in between. CDR3 in DNA: TGCGCCAGCAGCCAAGGTCCCCCGGGGGAACTGTCCGTCGAGCAGTACTTC. Encoded protein: CASSQGPPGELSVEQYF.

The chain links TRBV6-5 to TRBJ2-1, with D possibly matching TRBD1 (6 bases). The CDR3 contains 15 residues. The V and J ends lost 5 bases and 4 bases respectively, with 15 bases between them. The V gene's germline CDR1 is MNHEY and CDR2 SVGAGI. CDR3 loop: CASSQGWGGYNEQFF. CDR3 bases: TGTGCCAGCAGTCAGGGGTGGGGCGGGTACAATGAGCAGTTCTTC.

The rearrangement joins TRBV6-6 to TRBJ1-2; a possible D gene is TRBD1 (5 bases). This CDR3 is built from 12 residues. Trimming took 5 bases from V and 6 from J, leaving 10 bases between them. The germline V gene encodes CDR1 MNHNY and CDR2 SVGAGI (reference sequence). Here the CDR3 reads CASSPGTDGYTF. The CDR3 DNA sequence: TGTGCCAGCAGTCCTGGGACGGATGGCTACACCTTC.

V and J are TRBV11-3 and TRBJ2-7, with 8 positions matching TRBD1. There are 14 residues in the CDR3. Germline V gene sequence: CDR1 SGHNT, CDR2 YENEEA. Trimming took 1 base from V and 5 from J; bases not matched to a gene: 4. CDR3 residues: CASSLGQGNNEQYF. The CDR3 DNA is TGTGCCAGCAGCTTAGGACAGGGGAACAACGAGCAGTACTTC.

In nucleotides, the CDR3 is TGTGCCAGCAGCGTACAGGGAAGGGACACTGAAGCTTTCTTT. This codes for CASSVQGRDTEAFF. The chain uses TRBV13 and TRBJ1-1; tentative D call: TRBD1 (6 bases). Per the germline V gene, CDR1 is PRHDT and CDR2 is FYEKMQ (reference sequence). CDR3 size: 14 residues. V was pared by 5 bases and J by 3 bases, with 13 bases between.

V usage is TRBV10-3 and J usage is TRBJ2-7; D is possibly TRBD1 (6 bases). Germline loops: CDR1 ENHRY, CDR2 SYGVKD. Trimming took 10 bases from V and 0 from J, leaving 16 bases between them. CDR3 length equals 14 residues. The CDR3 here is CATGDGLGSYEQYF. CDR3 DNA sequence: TGTGCCACAGGGGATGGGCTGGGCTCCTACGAGCAGTACTTC.

This clone showed up just once. The chain links TRBV5-4 to TRBJ2-5; 13 bases are a match to TRBD2. In germline, CDR1 is SGHNT, CDR2 YYREEE (reference sequence). The CDR3 runs 15 residues. With 4 bases clipped from V and 5 bases from J, the junction kept 5 bases outside the gene matches. DNA of the CDR3: TGTGCCAGCAGCCAGGGACTAGCGGGACGGGAGACCCAGTACTTC. The encoded protein is CASSQGLAGRETQYF.

The chain employs TRBV5-4 and TRBJ2-1, with 8 bases fitting TRBD2. Germline V gene data show CDR1 as SGHNT and CDR2 as YYREEE (reference sequence). V gave up 2 bases and J gave up 8 bases; unmatched junction bases: 12. This CDR3 contains 16 residues. CDR3 bases: TGTGCCAGCAGCTTCCCATCTAGCGGGTACTCCGATGAGCAGTTCTTC. Its protein is CASSFPSSGYSDEQFF.

The gene calls are TRBV9 and TRBJ2-5; possibly TRBD1 for D (6 bases). This CDR3 contains 16 residues. The germline V and J ends were trimmed by 0 bases and 5 bases, with 17 bases remaining between them. The germline CDR1 and CDR2 sequences are SGDLS and YYNGEE. CDR3 sequence: CASSVGPRGGEETQYF. The CDR3, as DNA: TGTGCCAGCAGCGTAGGGCCCAGAGGGGGTGAGGAGACCCAGTACTTC.

The chain employs TRBV5-1 and TRBJ2-1; no definite D call. CDR3 length equals 13 residues. Germline-derived CDR1 and CDR2 are SGHRS and YFSETQ. V was pared by 2 bases and J by 6 bases, with 9 bases between. In DNA form, the CDR3 reads TGCGCCAGCAGCTTATCTCAGCGCAATGAGCAGTTCTTC. The encoded protein is CASSLSQRNEQFF.

The J gene is TRBJ2-7, the V gene TRBV10-3; 7 bases agree with TRBD1. V was pared by 3 bases and J by 1 base, with 3 bases of the junction left unmatched. CDR1 is ENHRY, CDR2 SYGVKD, per germline. The CDR3 sequence is 14 residues long. The CDR3 coding sequence is TGTGCCATCAGTGATGACAGGGATTCCTACGAGCAGTACTTC. It yields the protein CAISDDRDSYEQYF.

The chain links TRBV18 to TRBJ1-4, with TRBD1 identical over 7 bases. J lost 2 bases, V lost 9 bases, and 6 bases had no gene match. The CDR3 consists of 14 residues. The germline V gene has CDR1 KGHSH and CDR2 LQKENI. The CDR3 DNA reads TGTGCCAGTAAACAGGGGCCCACTAATGAAAAACTGTTTTTT. Residues: CASKQGPTNEKLFF.